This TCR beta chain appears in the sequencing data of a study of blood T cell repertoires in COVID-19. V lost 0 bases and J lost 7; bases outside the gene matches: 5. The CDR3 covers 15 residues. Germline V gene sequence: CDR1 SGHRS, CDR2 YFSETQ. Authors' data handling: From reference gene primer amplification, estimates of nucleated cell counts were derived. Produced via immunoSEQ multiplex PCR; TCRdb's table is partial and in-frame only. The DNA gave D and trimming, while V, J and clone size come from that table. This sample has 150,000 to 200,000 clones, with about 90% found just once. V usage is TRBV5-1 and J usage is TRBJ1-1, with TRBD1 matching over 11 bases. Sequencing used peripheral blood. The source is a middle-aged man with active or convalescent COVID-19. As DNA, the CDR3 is TGCGCCAGCAGCTTGGATCCGGGACAGGGGGTTGAAGCTTTCTTT. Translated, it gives CASSLDPGQGVEAFF.